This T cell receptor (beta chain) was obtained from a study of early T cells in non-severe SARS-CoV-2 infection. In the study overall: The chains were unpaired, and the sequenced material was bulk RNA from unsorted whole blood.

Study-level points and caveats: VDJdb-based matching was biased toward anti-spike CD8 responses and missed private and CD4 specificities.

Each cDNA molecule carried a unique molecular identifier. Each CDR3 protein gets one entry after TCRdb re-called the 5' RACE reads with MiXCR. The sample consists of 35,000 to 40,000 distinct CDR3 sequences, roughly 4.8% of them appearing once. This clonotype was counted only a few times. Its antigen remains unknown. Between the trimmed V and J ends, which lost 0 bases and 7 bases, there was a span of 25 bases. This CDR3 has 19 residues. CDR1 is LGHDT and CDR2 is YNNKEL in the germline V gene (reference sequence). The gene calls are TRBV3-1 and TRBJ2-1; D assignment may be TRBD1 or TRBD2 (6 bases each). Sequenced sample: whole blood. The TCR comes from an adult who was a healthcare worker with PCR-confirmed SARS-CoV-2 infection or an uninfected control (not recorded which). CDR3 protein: CASSQDIISLGGPGNEQFF. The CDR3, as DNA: TGTGCCAGCAGCCAAGATATAATTTCTCTGGGGGGCCCTGGTAATGAGCAGTTCTTC.